The next 32 T cell receptor beta chains were all read from a single sample in a study of T cells in Graves' hyperthyroidism and ophthalmopathy. Amplified TCR beta CDR3 regions derived from RNA transcripts. The HTBI primer set drove a first-round RT-PCR of the TCR CDR3. TCRdb analysed the multiplex PCR reads with MiXCR anew, one entry per CDR3 protein. Of roughly 510,000 distinct CDR3 sequences listed, around 21% are singletons. Sequencing input: blood. These receptors were obtained from a man in his late teens or twenties with Graves' hyperthyroidism.

This clonotype appeared a few times. V is TRBV2 and J is TRBJ2-7, with 7 bases fitting TRBD1. V lost 6 bases and J lost 4; bases outside the gene matches: 6. This CDR3 contains 13 residues. The germline V gene has CDR1 SNHLY and CDR2 FYNNEI. CDR3 residues: CASRQQGLYEQYF. DNA for the CDR3: TGTGCCAGCAGACAACAGGGGCTGTACGAGCAGTACTTC. The entire variable domain, with the rest obtained from reference TRBV2 and TRBJ2-7, is as follows: EPEVTQTPSHQVTQMGQEVILRCVPISNHLYFYWYRQILGQKVEFLVSFYNNEISEKSEIFDDQFSVERPDGSNFTLKIRSTKLEDSAMYFCASRQQGLYEQYFGPGTRLTVT.

This clonotype was seen many times. V and J are TRBV28 and TRBJ1-1; the D gene is possibly TRBD1 (5 bases). CDR1 and CDR2 (germline): MDHEN, SYDVKM. Trimming left V 8 bases short and J 6 bases short, with 19 bases between. The CDR3 contains 14 residues. DNA for the CDR3: TGTGCCAGCCGTAAAAAATCAGGGTACCCTGAAGCTTTCTTT. Translating it yields CASRKKSGYPEAFF. Full variable domain (rest looked up from reference TRBV28 and TRBJ1-1): DVKVTQSSRYLVKRTGEKVFLECVQDMDHENMFWYRQDPGLGLRLIYFSYDVKMKEKGDIPEGYSVSREKKERFSLILESASTNQTSMYLCASRKKSGYPEAFFGQGTRLTVV.

This chain joins TRBV20-1 and TRBJ2-2; a weak D match, TRBD1 (5 bases). Trimming cost V 5 bases and J 6 bases, with 10 bases left between them. CDR1 DFQATT and CDR2 SNEGSKA come from the germline V gene (reference sequence). CDR3 length: 12 residues. The CDR3 protein is CSARQFAGELFF. The CDR3 nucleotides are TGCAGTGCTCGACAGTTCGCCGGGGAGCTGTTTTTT.

CDR3 nucleotides: TGCAGCGTTGTACTCGTAGGGGATCGGGAGACCCAGTACTTC. It codes for CSVVLVGDRETQYF. The V call is TRBV29-1, the J call TRBJ2-5; a possible D gene is TRBD1 (5 bases). The CDR3 is made up of 14 amino acids. V was cut by 4 bases and J by 5 bases, with 17 bases left in between. Germline values: CDR1 SQVTM, CDR2 ANQGSEA.

Worth noting for this clonotype: Germline and junction disagree at one end, which may indicate a read error. The chain uses TRBV13 and TRBJ2-7, with D maybe TRBD1 (6 bases). From germline, CDR1 is PRHDT and CDR2 FYEKMQ (reference sequence). The CDR3 spans 15 residues. CDR3 protein: CACSLLTGTSYEQYF. In DNA form, the CDR3 reads TGTGCCTGCAGCTTGTTGACAGGAACCTCCTACGAGCAGTACTTC.

There are many counts of this clonotype. This chain links TRBV9 with TRBJ2-7; tentatively, D is TRBD1 or TRBD2 (5 bases each). V was cut by 4 bases and J by 2 bases, with 16 bases left in between. This CDR3 spans 15 amino acids. Germline V gene sequence: CDR1 SGDLS, CDR2 YYNGEE. The CDR3 DNA is TGTGCCAGCAGCACCCGGGACGGTGAGACCTACGAGCAGTACTTC. The encoded protein is CASSTRDGETYEQYF.

In regard to this clonotype: The germline gene is not matched at one end of the junction; a read error may be the cause. The chain employs TRBV6-5 and TRBJ2-4; D is unresolved. Germline CDR1 and CDR2: MNHEY and SVGAGI. The CDR3 is made up of 15 amino acids. DNA for the CDR3: TGTGCCAGCAGTTACTCGGCGGTAGCCAAAAACATTAAGTACTTC. Its protein product is CASSYSAVAKNIKYF.

V gene TRBV12-3 or TRBV12-4 combines with J gene TRBJ1-2, with TRBD1 matching 8 bases. The V and J ends lost 5 bases and 0 bases, in that order; junction bases with no gene match: 8. CDR3 length: 16 amino acids. CDR3 bases: TGTGCCAGCAGTCCATCCAGGGGGCCTCCTAACTATGGCTACACCTTC. Residues: CASSPSRGPPNYGYTF.

This clonotype was detected many times. The chain recombines TRBV27 with TRBJ1-5, with D perhaps matching TRBD1 (5 bases). Trimming stripped 7 bases from V and 3 bases from J, with 13 bases between. Germline lookup yields CDR1 MNHEY and CDR2 SMNVEV (reference sequence). This CDR3 region has 14 residues. The CDR3 nucleotides are TGTGCCAGCAATACGAGAGGGGCCAATCAGCCCCAGCATTTT. This gives the protein CASNTRGANQPQHF.

This clonotype was detected ten times or more. The V gene is TRBV12-3 or TRBV12-4, the J gene TRBJ1-1, with 7 bases lining up with TRBD1. The trim removed 3 bases at V and 6 bases at J, leaving 7 bases unmatched. This CDR3 is 14 amino acids long. CDR3 amino acids: CASSFRQGNAEAFF. CDR3 DNA sequence: TGTGCCAGCAGTTTTAGACAGGGAAACGCTGAAGCTTTCTTT.

Many counts were recorded for this clonotype. V and J are TRBV19 and TRBJ1-1; D unclear. The germline V and J ends were trimmed by 10 bases and 6 bases, with 12 bases remaining between them. The V gene's germline CDR1 is LNHDA and CDR2 SQIVND (reference sequence). This CDR3 is 11 amino acids long. The CDR3 region is CAIKTRSEAFF. In DNA form, the CDR3 reads TGTGCCATTAAGACAAGGTCTGAAGCTTTCTTT. Based on the CDR3 plus reference TRBV19 and TRBJ1-1, the full variable domain is DGGITQSPKYLFRKEGQNVTLSCEQNLNHDAMYWYRQDPGQGLRLIYYSQIVNDFQKGDIAEGYSVSREKKESFPLTVTSAQKNPTAFYLCAIKTRSEAFFGQGTRLTVV.

This clonotype was counted many times. The CDR3 coding sequence is TGTGCCAGCAGCTTAACGGCAGGGGTGTACGAGCAGTACTTC. Encoded protein: CASSLTAGVYEQYF. The chain is built from TRBV13 and TRBJ2-7; tentatively, D is TRBD1 (6 bases). Germline V gene sequence: CDR1 PRHDT, CDR2 FYEKMQ (reference sequence). This CDR3 spans 14 amino acids. Trimming removed 2 bases at V and 4 bases at J, with 12 bases between. Full variable domain (rest looked up from reference TRBV13 and TRBJ2-7): AAGVIQSPRHLIKEKRETATLKCYPIPRHDTVYWYQQGPGQDPQFLISFYEKMQSDKGSIPDRFSAQQFSDYHSELNMSSLELGDSALYFCASSLTAGVYEQYFGPGTRLTVT.

The gene calls are TRBV3-1 and TRBJ2-2; D is ambiguous. V lost 1 base to trimming and J lost 9 bases, with 12 bases between them. The CDR3 has 14 residues. CDR1 and CDR2 from the germline V gene are LGHDT and YNNKEL (reference sequence). CDR3 sequence: CASSQVRKGRELFF. In DNA form, the CDR3 reads TGTGCCAGCAGCCAAGTTCGTAAGGGCCGGGAGCTGTTTTTT.

The sample holds many counts of this clonotype. The chain joins TRBV7-9 to TRBJ1-1, with 9 bases lining up with TRBD1. The CDR3 runs 13 residues. Germline CDR1 reads SEHNR; CDR2 reads FQNEAQ (reference sequence). Trimming took 5 bases from V and 10 from J; bases not matched to a gene: 8. CDR3: CASSDGTGRLAFF. CDR3 coding DNA: TGTGCCAGCAGCGACGGGACAGGGCGGTTAGCTTTCTTT.

The genes are TRBV29-1 and TRBJ1-1; possibly TRBD1 for D (5 bases). Germline lookup yields CDR1 SQVTM and CDR2 ANQGSEA. This CDR3 has 14 amino acids. Between the trimmed V and J ends, which lost 6 bases and 6 bases, there was a span of 20 bases. The CDR3 loop is CSVLSGTSNSEAFF. The CDR3 coding sequence is TGCAGCGTGTTGTCCGGGACCTCAAACTCTGAAGCTTTCTTT.

This clonotype was detected only a few times. A much larger clone differs by one base, so this may be a read error. The rearrangement joins TRBV6-1 to TRBJ2-7, with 9 positions matching TRBD2. From germline, CDR1 is MNHNS and CDR2 SASEGT. The V gene end was trimmed by 7 bases and the J gene end by 1 base; junction bases not matched to a gene: 2. The CDR3 is made up of 13 amino acids. CDR3 amino acids: CASKAGGSYEQYF. The CDR3 coding sequence is TGTGCCAGCAAGGCGGGGGGGTCCTACGAGCAGTACTTC.

This chain joins TRBV6-1 and TRBJ2-4; weak D call: TRBD1 (6 bases). Germline CDR1 is MNHNS and CDR2 is SASEGT. The CDR3 covers 13 residues. The germline V and J ends were trimmed by 7 bases and 6 bases, with 13 bases remaining between them. Written as DNA, the CDR3 is TGTGCCAGCAAATCCGGGACACTAAACATTCAGTACTTC. It translates to CASKSGTLNIQYF.

This clonotype was recorded at least ten times. V and J are TRBV7-6 and TRBJ2-5; the match to TRBD2 covers 7 bases. V shed 2 bases and J 3 bases; nucleotides not matched to a gene: 3. This CDR3 is built from 14 residues. Germline V lookup: CDR1 SGHVS, CDR2 FNYEAQ. The CDR3 loop reads CASSLSGTEETQYF. The CDR3, as DNA: TGTGCCAGCAGCTTAAGCGGGACGGAAGAGACCCAGTACTTC. The whole variable domain, remainder taken from reference TRBV7-6 and TRBJ2-5, is GAGVSQSPRYKVTKRGQDVALRCDPISGHVSLYWYRQALGQGPEFLTYFNYEAQQDKSGLPNDRFSAERPEGSISTLTIQRTEQRDSAMYRCASSLSGTEETQYFGPGTRLLVL.

Ten or more counts support this clonotype. The gene calls are TRBV12-3 or TRBV12-4 and TRBJ2-7, with D possibly being TRBD1 (5 bases). V lost 2 bases to trimming and J lost 4 bases, with 6 bases between them. This CDR3 contains 12 residues. Written as DNA, the CDR3 is TGTGCCAGCAGTTTATCAGGGTACGAGCAGTACTTC. Translated: CASSLSGYEQYF.

This clonotype was counted at least ten times. The CDR3: CAWSAGVGGYTF. CDR3 sequence (DNA): TGTGCCTGGAGTGCAGGGGTGGGTGGCTACACCTTC. The chain uses TRBV30 and TRBJ1-2; D is possibly TRBD1 (6 bases). V was shortened by 1 base and J by 7 bases, with 10 bases between the two germline ends. This CDR3 has 12 amino acids. Germline assignment: CDR1 GTSNPN and CDR2 SVGIG (reference sequence).

This chain uses TRBV7-2 with TRBJ2-5; 7 bases line up with TRBD2. V shed 1 base and J 5 bases; nucleotides not matched to a gene: 4. Germline V gene data show CDR1 as SGHTA and CDR2 as FQGNSA. This CDR3 has 14 residues. The CDR3: CASSLDPSGETQYF. The CDR3 DNA follows: TGTGCCAGCAGCTTAGATCCTAGCGGCGAGACCCAGTACTTC. The variable domain in full, completed from reference TRBV7-2 and TRBJ2-5, reads GAGVSQSPSNKVTEKGKDVELRCDPISGHTALYWYRQSLGQGLEFLIYFQGNSAPDKSGLPSDRFSAERTGGSVSTLTIQRTQQEDSAVYLCASSLDPSGETQYFGPGTRLLVL.

The table lists this clonotype with many counts. This chain joins TRBV12-3 or TRBV12-4 and TRBJ1-1, with D perhaps TRBD1 (5 bases). This CDR3 comprises 15 residues. V was shortened by 5 bases and J by 5 bases, with 18 bases between the two germline ends. The CDR3 loop is CASSLRQRRRTEAFF. The CDR3 nucleotides read TGTGCCAGCAGTCTCAGACAGCGAAGGAGGACTGAAGCTTTCTTT.

The chain has TRBV5-1 and TRBJ2-2; perhaps TRBD1 as D (6 bases). Germline CDR1 and CDR2: SGHRS and YFSETQ. Trimming took off 4 bases at V and 6 bases at J, with 22 bases between the two ends. This CDR3 is 17 amino acids long. The CDR3 is CASSGWTAFLGAGELFF. The CDR3 DNA is TGCGCCAGCAGCGGCTGGACAGCATTCCTCGGTGCCGGGGAGCTGTTTTTT.

In its sample, this clonotype was seen many times. V and J are TRBV15 and TRBJ2-7; D is possibly TRBD1 (6 bases). CDR1 LNHNV and CDR2 YYDKDF come from the germline V gene (reference sequence). There are 14 residues in the CDR3. The V end lost 2 bases, the J end lost 1 base, and 9 bases lay between the germline ends. Here the CDR3 DNA reads TGTGCCACCAGCAGATCACAGGGTTCCTACGAGCAGTACTTC. This encodes CATSRSQGSYEQYF. Drawing the rest from reference TRBV15 and TRBJ2-7, the complete variable domain is DAMVIQNPRYQVTQFGKPVTLSCSQTLNHNVMYWYQQKSSQAPKLLFHYYDKDFNNEADTPDNFQSRRPNTSFCFLDIRSPGLGDTAMYLCATSRSQGSYEQYFGPGTRLTVT.

This rearrangement joins TRBV19 to TRBJ2-2; D perhaps matches TRBD2 (5 bases). CDR1 is LNHDA, CDR2 SQIVND, per germline (reference sequence). V lost 7 bases and J lost 0, with 15 bases in between. The CDR3 is 16 residues long. The DNA of the CDR3 is TGTGCCAGTACCCAGGACGGGAACGCGAACACCGGGGAGCTGTTTTTT. Residues: CASTQDGNANTGELFF.

This clonotype was counted at least ten times. The chain is built from TRBV6-5 and TRBJ1-1; a possible D gene is TRBD1 (5 bases). This CDR3 has 13 amino acids. V was pared by 8 bases and J by 3 bases, with 13 bases between. Germline CDR1 MNHEY, CDR2 SVGAGI. CDR3 in DNA: TGTGCCAGCGGGAAAGGGGAGGACACTGAAGCTTTCTTT. This gives the protein CASGKGEDTEAFF.

This clonotype was observed at least ten times. The chain uses TRBV28 and TRBJ1-2; 10 bases are shared with TRBD1. The CDR3 is 15 amino acids. Germline CDR1 MDHEN, CDR2 SYDVKM. The CDR3 sequence is CATILTGGVSYGYTF. The CDR3, as DNA: TGTGCGACCATACTGACAGGGGGCGTGAGCTATGGCTACACCTTC.

This clonotype was found many times. The V and J genes are TRBV28 and TRBJ1-2; weak D call: TRBD1 (6 bases). The germline CDR1 and CDR2 sequences are MDHEN and SYDVKM. The CDR3 is 12 amino acids. Deletions cut 5 bases from V and 6 bases from J, with 10 bases between. CDR3 sequence: CASSATGNGYTF. DNA for the CDR3: TGTGCCAGCAGTGCCACAGGGAATGGCTACACCTTC.

This clonotype was picked up many times. The rearrangement joins TRBV2 to TRBJ1-5, with 12 nucleotides matching TRBD1. This CDR3 is 15 amino acids long. Per the germline V gene, CDR1 is SNHLY and CDR2 is FYNNEI. V lost 5 bases and J lost 7; bases outside the gene matches: 6. CDR3 residues: CASSPGTGGVQPQHF. CDR3 DNA sequence: TGTGCCAGCAGTCCCGGGACAGGGGGCGTCCAGCCCCAGCATTTT. The full variable domain, its missing parts supplied by reference TRBV2 and TRBJ1-5, is EPEVTQTPSHQVTQMGQEVILRCVPISNHLYFYWYRQILGQKVEFLVSFYNNEISEKSEIFDDQFSVERPDGSNFTLKIRSTKLEDSAMYFCASSPGTGGVQPQHFGDGTRLSIL.

The chain links TRBV7-2 to TRBJ1-5, with 7 bases matching TRBD1. This CDR3 spans 17 amino acids. Unmatched junction bases numbered 7, after V lost 0 bases and J lost 2 bases. The germline gives CDR1 SGHTA, CDR2 FQGNSA. CDR3 sequence: CASSLAWQGGGNQPQHF. CDR3 DNA sequence: TGTGCCAGCAGCTTAGCGTGGCAGGGGGGTGGCAATCAGCCCCAGCATTTT.

In this sample, this clonotype turned up a few times. The J gene is TRBJ1-6, the V gene TRBV27, with 10 bases that match TRBD1. This CDR3 is 20 amino acids long. Per germline, CDR1 MNHEY and CDR2 SMNVEV (reference sequence). The trim removed 7 bases at V and 3 bases at J, leaving 18 bases unmatched. The chain's CDR3 is CASNPAGTGVKFGYNSPLHF. CDR3 in DNA: TGTGCCAGCAACCCTGCCGGGACAGGGGTTAAGTTTGGCTATAATTCACCCCTCCACTTT.

This clonotype was counted between two and nine times. This chain joins TRBV5-1 and TRBJ1-1; 7 bases are a match to TRBD1. CDR1 and CDR2 from the germline V gene are SGHRS and YFSETQ. CDR3 length equals 14 residues. V was clipped by 5 bases and J by 1 base; unmatched bases: 5. CDR3 coding DNA: TGCGCCAGCAGGGCCGGACAGGCGAACACTGAAGCTTTCTTT. Amino acids: CASRAGQANTEAFF.